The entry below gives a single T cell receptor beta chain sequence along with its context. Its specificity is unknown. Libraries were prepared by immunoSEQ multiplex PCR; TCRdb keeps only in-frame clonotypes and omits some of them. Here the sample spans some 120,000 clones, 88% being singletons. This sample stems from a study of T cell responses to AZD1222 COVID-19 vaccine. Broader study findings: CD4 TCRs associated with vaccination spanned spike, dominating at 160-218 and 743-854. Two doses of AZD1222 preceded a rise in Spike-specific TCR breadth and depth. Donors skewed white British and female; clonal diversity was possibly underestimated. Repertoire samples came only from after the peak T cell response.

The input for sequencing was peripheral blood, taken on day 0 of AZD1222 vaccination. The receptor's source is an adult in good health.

The CDR3 spells CASTAGTGELFF. DNA for the CDR3: TGTGCCAGCACCGCGGGCACCGGGGAGCTGTTTTTT. The chain has TRBV27 and TRBJ2-2, with D perhaps matching TRBD2 (5 bases). Trimming pared 7 bases from V and 4 bases from J, leaving 7 bases between. The germline CDR1 and CDR2 sequences are MNHEY and SMNVEV (reference sequence). The CDR3 contains 12 residues.